This T cell receptor (beta chain) was found in a study of shared clonotypes between healthy human individuals. General observations from the study: In having few donors, the study represented limited genetic and exposure-history diversity.

Trimming took 4 bases from V and 2 from J, leaving 13 bases between them. The CDR3 contains 14 residues. The germline gives CDR1 SGHRS, CDR2 YFSETQ. TCRdb's copy holds only in-frame clones and misses some; the assay was immunoSEQ multiplex PCR. The table includes about 1.1 million clones, 75% to 80% detected once. Details on this clone: Its antigen remains unknown.

The CD4+ fraction was divided into a CD45RA+ naive subset and a CD45RA-negative memory subset. V usage is TRBV5-1 and J usage is TRBJ2-7; the D is unclear. The sequenced material came from memory CD4+ T cells from PBMCs. As to subset: CD45RA-negative fraction. The origin of this receptor is a man between 18 and 35 years old in good health. Some clones in this sample may be carry-over from other donors' samples. CDR3 region: CASSPTSKTYEQYF. The CDR3 DNA sequence: TGCGCCAGCAGCCCGACCTCAAAGACCTACGAGCAGTACTTC.